This TCR beta chain is drawn from a study of blood T cell repertoires in COVID-19. Study details: PBMCs, B-cell-depleted T cells, or T cells were the source of the cDNA or gDNA that made up the material.

Germline CDR1 is MNHEY and CDR2 is SVGEGT. V shed 2 bases and J shed 4 bases, with 14 bases lying between them. The CDR3 length is 15 residues. Data came from immunoSEQ multiplex PCR; TCRdb stores just in-frame clones and leaves some out. The data show some 200,000 clones, with roughly 80% seen just once and about 2.4% held by the top ten. The clonotype was recovered from an older woman with acute or convalescent COVID-19. The sequencing input was peripheral blood. This chain links TRBV6-2 or TRBV6-3 with TRBJ1-2, with a possible D match to TRBD1 (6 bases). Here the CDR3 reads CASSYGVTGSYGYTF. The CDR3 DNA reads as TGTGCCAGCAGTTACGGAGTTACAGGGAGCTATGGCTACACCTTC.